Listed below are T cell receptor beta chains from one sample, sequenced in a study of technical replicates of blood from a handful of donors. Method: immunoSEQ multiplex PCR; TCRdb's copy keeps in-frame clones and lacks some. The sample contains around 57,000 clones, roughly 97% of which appear only once. The sequencing input was T cells isolated from PBMCs. The source is a human donor in good health. CDR3s include the opening cysteine and the closing phenylalanine or tryptophan. The D gene is left open where the match is weak. Expanded clones are given a class, and other clones once, few, many or no size at all.

j_call d_call v_call clone_size cdr3_aa cdr3_nt
TRBJ2-7 - TRBV18 - CASSPPGSVWEQYF TGTGCCAGCTCACCACCCGGGAGCGTCTGGGAGCAGTACTTC
TRBJ1-4 - TRBV4-2 - CASSQDVGLANEKLFF TGTGCCAGCAGCCAAGACGTGGGGCTGGCTAATGAAAAACTGTTTTTT
TRBJ2-7 TRBD2 TRBV7-9 - CASSLGGGFYEQYF TGTGCCAGCAGCTTAGGGGGGGGGTTCTACGAGCAGTACTTC
TRBJ1-1 TRBD1 TRBV4-2 - CASSQDTQGRTEAFF TGTGCCAGCAGCCAAGATACACAGGGGCGAACTGAAGCTTTCTTT
TRBJ2-1 - TRBV7-6 - CASSSGRGNEQFF TGTGCCAGCAGCTCTGGAAGGGGGAATGAGCAGTTCTTC
TRBJ2-7 - TRBV9 - CASSVAGATSYEQYF TGTGCCAGCAGCGTAGCAGGGGCCACCTCCTACGAGCAGTACTTC
TRBJ1-1 - TRBV6-5 - CASDSRRRLNTEAFF TGTGCCAGCGATTCAAGGCGGAGGCTGAACACTGAAGCTTTCTTT
TRBJ2-7 - TRBV13 - CASSSTSDEQYF TGTGCCAGCAGCTCTACGTCGGACGAGCAGTACTTC
TRBJ2-7 - TRBV6-6 - CASSYADFYEQYF TGTGCCAGCAGTTACGCGGACTTCTACGAGCAGTACTTC
TRBJ2-1 TRBD1 TRBV30 - CAWSVRTGPYNEQFF TGTGCCTGGAGTGTACGGACAGGGCCCTACAATGAGCAGTTCTTC
TRBJ2-7 - TRBV14 - CASRGTASYEQYF TGTGCCAGCCGCGGGACAGCATCCTACGAGCAGTACTTC
TRBJ1-1 - TRBV9 - CASCEGDGGPEAFF TGTGCCAGCTGCGAGGGGGACGGAGGCCCTGAAGCTTTCTTT
TRBJ2-7 - TRBV2 - CASSEAGSGGFAYEQYF TGTGCCAGCAGTGAAGCGGGGAGCGGCGGTTTTGCCTACGAGCAGTACTTC
TRBJ2-7 - TRBV19 - CASSYDRHYEQYF TGTGCCAGTAGTTACGACAGACACTACGAGCAGTACTTC
TRBJ2-7 - TRBV12-5 - CASRASGEQYF TGTGCTAGCAGGGCATCGGGCGAGCAGTACTTC
TRBJ1-2 - TRBV2 - CASSPRVGYTF TGTGCCAGCAGTCCGCGGGTAGGCTACACCTTC
TRBJ1-3 - TRBV5-4 - CASTGGGNTIYF TGTGCCAGCACCGGGGGAGGGAACACCATATATTTT
TRBJ2-3 TRBD2 TRBV4-1 - CASSQEEAGVDTQYF TGCGCCAGCAGCCAAGAGGAAGCGGGAGTTGATACGCAGTATTTT
TRBJ2-7 - TRBV5-1 - CASSLGSGALHEQYF TGCGCCAGCAGCTTGGGAAGTGGGGCGTTGCACGAGCAGTACTTC
TRBJ1-3 - TRBV11-3 - CASSETRHSGNTIYF TGTGCCAGCAGCGAGACACGGCACTCTGGAAACACCATATATTTT
TRBJ1-2 TRBD1 TRBV6-4 - CASSPGQGNLRGYTF TGTGCCAGCAGCCCCGGACAGGGCAATCTGCGTGGCTACACCTTC
TRBJ2-7 TRBD2 TRBV5-4 once CASSPLTSGSKQYF TGTGCCAGCAGCCCTCTAACTAGCGGGAGTAAGCAGTACTTC
TRBJ1-2 TRBD1 TRBV7-9 few CASSFPGTANYGYTF TGTGCCAGCAGCTTCCCAGGGACAGCTAACTATGGCTACACCTTC
TRBJ1-4 TRBD1 TRBV5-6 - CASSPSGTGLNEKLFF TGTGCCAGCAGCCCCTCAGGGACAGGGCTTAATGAAAAACTGTTTTTT
TRBJ2-5 - TRBV28 once CASSFPDRQETQYF TGTGCCAGCAGTTTCCCCGACAGGCAAGAGACCCAGTACTTC
TRBJ2-7 TRBD2 TRBV10-1 - CASSPGLAEPYEQYF TGCGCCAGCAGCCCTGGACTAGCGGAACCCTACGAGCAGTACTTC
TRBJ2-7 - TRBV28 - CASKRVGRGLGAGVGEQYF TGTGCCAGCAAGAGGGTCGGCAGGGGGCTTGGGGCGGGAGTGGGCGAGCAGTACTTC
TRBJ1-1 - TRBV6-6 - CASSYSTTGNTEAFF TGTGCCAGCAGTTACTCCACCACAGGGAACACTGAAGCTTTCTTT
TRBJ1-3 TRBD1 TRBV9 - CASSVTPGQGSGNTIYF TGTGCCAGCAGCGTAACTCCGGGACAGGGGTCTGGAAACACCATATATTTT
TRBJ2-7 TRBD1 TRBV29-1 - CSVEGDRLYEQYF TGCAGCGTAGAGGGGGACAGGCTCTACGAGCAGTACTTC
TRBJ2-7 - TRBV7-9 - CASSRVAYEQYF TGTGCCAGCAGCCGAGTGGCCTACGAGCAGTACTTC
TRBJ2-1 - TRBV28 - CASSLIVGNPYNEQFF TGTGCCAGCAGTTTAATCGTGGGCAACCCCTACAATGAGCAGTTCTTC
TRBJ1-6 - TRBV9 once CASSALYNSPLHF TGTGCCAGCAGCGCACTCTATAATTCACCCCTCCACTTT
TRBJ2-4 - TRBV2 - CASSLGRDIQYF TGTGCCAGCAGCCTCGGCAGGGACATTCAGTACTTC
TRBJ2-1 - TRBV10-2 - CASSEWAGRGWFF TGCGCCAGCAGTGAGTGGGCGGGCAGAGGGTGGTTCTTC
TRBJ1-5 - TRBV2 - CASRITRDYSNQPQHF TGTGCCAGCAGGATAACCCGGGATTATAGCAATCAGCCCCAGCATTTT
TRBJ2-7 - TRBV27 once CASRGPGQGLHELDF TGTGCCAGCAGGGGGCCGGGGCAGGGGCTGCATGAGTTGGACTTC
TRBJ1-1 - TRBV11-2 - CASSLYRGNTEAFF TGTGCCAGCAGCTTATATCGGGGGAACACTGAAGCTTTCTTT
TRBJ1-1 - TRBV19 - CASSVHWTDIEAFF TGTGCCAGTAGTGTCCACTGGACAGATATTGAAGCTTTCTTT
TRBJ1-5 TRBD1 TRBV6-1 - CASSADRGDANSNQPQHF TGTGCCAGCAGTGCCGACAGGGGGGACGCTAATAGCAATCAGCCCCAGCATTTT
TRBJ1-1 - TRBV28 once CASTMTAPNTEAFF TGTGCCAGCACGATGACAGCTCCGAACACTGAAGCTTTCTTT
TRBJ1-5 TRBD1 TRBV18 - CASSPAPGTGGQPQHF TGTGCCAGCTCACCGGCTCCCGGGACAGGGGGTCAACCCCAGCATTTT
TRBJ2-3 - TRBV30 - CAWSVLTTGRGTDTQYF TGTGCCTGGAGTGTCCTGACTACAGGGAGGGGCACAGATACGCAGTATTTT
TRBJ2-7 TRBD2 TRBV25-1 - CASSGWLAENYEQYF TGTGCCAGCAGTGGGTGGCTAGCGGAGAACTACGAGCAGTACTTC
TRBJ2-3 TRBD2 TRBV2 - CASGLAGEGTDTQYF TGTGCCAGCGGCCTAGCGGGAGAGGGCACAGATACGCAGTATTTT
TRBJ2-7 TRBD2 TRBV4-1 - CASSLALAEGYEQYF TGCGCCAGCAGCCTCGCACTAGCGGAGGGCTACGAGCAGTACTTC
TRBJ2-7 - TRBV19 - CASSMAGGYEQYF TGTGCCAGTAGTATGGCCGGGGGATACGAGCAGTACTTC
TRBJ2-7 TRBD2 TRBV9 - CASSTSGRHEQYF TGTGCCAGCAGTACTAGCGGGAGACACGAGCAGTACTTC
TRBJ2-7 - TRBV18 - CASSPPGALYEQYF TGTGCCAGCTCACCACCTGGGGCACTCTACGAGCAGTACTTC
TRBJ1-1 - TRBV5-1 - CASSLGFRQMNTEAFF TGCGCCAGCAGCTTGGGGTTCCGACAAATGAACACTGAAGCTTTCTTT
TRBJ2-3 - TRBV29-1 - CSVAYLGSVTDTQYF TGCAGCGTCGCGTACCTGGGTAGCGTCACAGATACGCAGTATTTT
TRBJ1-2 TRBD1 TRBV7-9 - CAGTGDYYGYTF TGTGCCGGAACAGGGGATTACTATGGCTACACCTTC
TRBJ2-5 - TRBV9 - CASSVGETRKGETQYF TGTGCCAGCAGCGTAGGAGAGACTAGAAAAGGAGAGACCCAGTACTTC
TRBJ2-7 TRBD2 TRBV27 - CASSTSANSYEQYF TGTGCCAGCAGTACTAGCGCTAACTCCTACGAGCAGTACTTC
TRBJ2-3 TRBD2 TRBV28 - CASSFGTSGAEDTQYF TGTGCCAGCAGCTTTGGGACTAGCGGGGCCGAAGATACGCAGTATTTT
TRBJ2-1 TRBD2 TRBV7-2 once CASMEGHRTSGLYNEQFF TGTGCCAGCATGGAAGGGCATCGGACTAGCGGGCTTTACAATGAGCAGTTCTTC
TRBJ2-1 TRBD2 TRBV28 - CASSSRGSGMVIYNEQFF TGTGCCAGCAGCTCAAGGGGTAGCGGGATGGTAATCTACAATGAGCAGTTCTTC
TRBJ2-5 TRBD2 TRBV5-1 - CASSSGTSGRVLLNQYQETQYF TGCGCCAGCAGCTCCGGGACTAGCGGGAGGGTACTTCTTAACCAGTACCAAGAGACCCAGTACTTC
TRBJ2-7 - TRBV5-1 - CASSLVLQPYEQYF TGCGCCAGCAGCTTGGTTTTACAGCCCTACGAGCAGTACTTC
TRBJ2-7 TRBD2 TRBV6-5 - CASSYASGTGEQYF TGTGCCAGCAGTTACGCTAGCGGGACGGGGGAGCAGTACTTC